The present T cell receptor (beta chain) was sequenced within a study of blood T cells in healthy people across ages. The wider study: Per every two T cells, about one barcoded beta molecule was captured by template switching.

Of note for this clonotype: Its antigen remains unidentified.

The CDR3 consists of 15 residues. Germline values: CDR1 MNHEY, CDR2 SMNVEV (reference sequence). Trimming removed 8 bases from V and 2 bases from J, with 16 bases in between. Per individual sample, total RNA of at least 5.5 micrograms was extracted. Whole-study findings and limits: Unknown CMV status may confound age-related changes in expanded clones.

Next came a second PCR, run for 7 to 11 cycles, which used a sample-barcoded 5' primer along with a J-beta primer mix. TCRdb called the 5' RACE reads again in MiXCR, with one record for every CDR3 protein. The repertoire holds 720,000 or so distinct CDR3 sequences, with over 40% as singletons. The chain has TRBV27 and TRBJ1-5; tentatively, D is TRBD1 (6 bases). This receptor was obtained from a man older than 75 in good health. Sequencing was performed on blood. CDR3: CASQPVDSRNQPQHF. CDR3 nucleotide sequence: TGTGCCAGCCAGCCCGTGGACAGCCGCAATCAGCCCCAGCATTTT.